This TCR beta chain was captured by sequencing in a study of blood T cell repertoires in COVID-19 (dated by TCRdb to the early 2020s). For the wider study: Collaborator samples came from the United States, Italy and Spain and covered acute and convalescent phases of COVID-19. The prospective study material was composed of cDNA or gDNA derived from T cells, B-cell-depleted T cells, or PBMCs. Subjects who had been exposed to COVID-19, were actively infected with it, or had recovered from it provided the deeply sampled blood TCRbeta repertoires that made up the dataset. The repertoires were released in a freely available public database meant as a resource for research on the immune response to SARS-CoV-2. The samples were drawn from the first 160 participants of the ongoing ImmuneRACE study and from 1,254 subjects provided by 6 global collaborators. Sample metadata almost always included a de-identified subject ID, COVID-19 status, age in years and sex. Where HLA class I and class II types were available, the types were taken from metadata supplied by the sample provider, not from assay-based typing.

Of note for this clone: It lacks a known antigen. No per-base quality is available; no much larger clone lies one base away.

Collaborating institutions collected whole blood in K2EDTA tubes following their own protocols. For TCRbeta analysis, collaborator samples were shipped as frozen whole blood, as isolated PBMCs, or as DNA extracted from either sample type. Sequences SGDLS (CDR1) and YYNGEE (CDR2) are obtained from the germline V gene. V and J lose 3 bases and 3 bases, and a span of 12 bases separates them. Measured from the cysteine to the phenylalanine, the CDR3 is 14 residues long. The kept DNA is CDR3 alone, 42 bases in frame from the first base. What the research found in general, with its limitations: Clinical and demographic metadata were provided uncurated, with the amount varying by source and participant.

TCRbeta CDR3 regions were amplified from genomic DNA by means of the immunoSEQ Assay, a bias-controlled multiplex PCR. The paper's processing steps were these. The number of nucleated cells in each sample was estimated by amplification of reference gene primers within the assay. To quantify the absolute abundance of each unique TCRbeta CDR3 rearrangement, sequence reads were collapsed and filtered. For each sample, productive Simpson clonality was calculated as the square root of Simpson's diversity index across productive rearrangements. TCRdb retrieved this table from immuneACCESS and kept in-frame rearrangements only. Not all clones are present; in checked studies, unresolved V genes account for under half, and no reason is known for the remainder. V and J calls and clone size follow that table, whereas D and trimming were derived from the DNA. Here the sample has roughly 140,000 clones; 65% to 90% occur a single time. The top ten clones comprise around 2.9% of the sample.

This chain joins TRBV9 to TRBJ1-2; TRBD1 is perhaps the D gene, given 5 matching bases. This clonotype was sampled from a man over 45 with acute or convalescent COVID-19. The sample was peripheral blood. The CDR3 is CASSGGGVDYGYTF. Read as DNA, the sequence is TGTGCCAGCAGCGGCGGGGGGGTAGACTATGGCTACACCTTC.